This T cell receptor beta chain was documented in a study of T-cell memory formation after mild COVID-19. Remarks on this clonotype: As yet, its antigen is unknown.

Study results and caveats: Clones contracting across day 15 to 85 had a balanced CD4/CD8 profile; later expanding clones leaned CD4+. Among CD4+ contracting clones, most were CM and EM, and CD8+ ones EMRA. Pre-infection memory carried some responding clones, suggesting that cross-reactive memory joined.

TCRdb recomputed calls from the 5' RACE reads with MiXCR, one row per CDR3 protein. The repertoire holds about 360,000 distinct CDR3 sequences, with approximately 14% as singletons. The origin of this receptor is a man between 18 and 29 years old who had mild COVID-19 (a few samples of this study predate the infection). Cell type and time point are not known. The sequencing input was PBMCs or a T cell subset sorted from them (not recorded which).

CDR3 amino acids: CASSYRGGGITGQYF. CDR3 bases: TGTGCCAGCAGTTACCGGGGGGGCGGAATCACCGGGCAGTACTTC. The chain uses TRBV6-5 and TRBJ2-7; 8 bases match TRBD2. Germline CDR1 MNHEY, CDR2 SVGAGI. The V gene end was trimmed by 2 bases and the J gene end by 9 bases; junction bases not matched to a gene: 12. The CDR3 totals 15 residues.